This TCR beta chain derives from a study of T cells in Graves' hyperthyroidism and ophthalmopathy. Study results and caveats: Blood held most thyroid clonotypes expanded above 0.001 frequency.

Note on this clonotype: The target antigen is unknown.

The investigators amplified TCR beta CDR3 regions from RNA transcripts. The TCR CDR3 first-round RT-PCR relied on the HTBI primer set. TCRdb re-called the multiplex PCR reads through MiXCR, storing one row per CDR3 protein. The sample lists approximately 260,000 distinct CDR3 sequences; roughly 15% were seen once. The V gene end was trimmed by 9 bases and the J gene end by 1 base; junction bases not matched to a gene: 12. The CDR3 runs 15 residues. Germline V gene lookup returns CDR1 SNHLY and CDR2 FYNNEI. The clonotype comes from a woman aged 45-59 years with Graves' hyperthyroidism that later progressed to Graves' ophthalmopathy. The source material was blood. This chain uses TRBV2 with TRBJ2-7, with TRBD1 identical over 7 bases. The CDR3 region has the DNA TGTGCCAGACCGATTAAACAGGGGATTTCCTACGAGCAGTACTTC. This gives the protein CARPIKQGISYEQYF.